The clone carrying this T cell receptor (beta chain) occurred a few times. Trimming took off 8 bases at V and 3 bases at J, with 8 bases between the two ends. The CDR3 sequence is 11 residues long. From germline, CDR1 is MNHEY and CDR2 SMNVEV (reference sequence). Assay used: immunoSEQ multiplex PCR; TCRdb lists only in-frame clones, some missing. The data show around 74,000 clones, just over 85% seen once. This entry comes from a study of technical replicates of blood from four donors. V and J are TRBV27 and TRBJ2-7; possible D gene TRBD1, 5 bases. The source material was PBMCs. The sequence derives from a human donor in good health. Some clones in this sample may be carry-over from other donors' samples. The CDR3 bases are TGTGCCAGCTCTAGGGGCTACGAGCAGTACTTC. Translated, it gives CASSRGYEQYF.